The 3 T cell receptor beta chains reported below all come from one sample, sequenced in a study of spatial heterogeneity in lung cancer. Each CDR3 protein is one row after TCRdb ran MiXCR on the 5' RACE reads. The table lists about 11,000 distinct CDR3 sequences, roughly 24% of them singletons. Sample time point: sample taken at primary tumor resection. Frozen PBMC, nontumor lung or tumor provided whole RNA, which was sequenced unsorted. The sequenced sample was PBMCs, obtained at surgery. Source of these receptors: a female donor with early-stage non-small cell lung cancer.

The V gene is TRBV19, the J gene TRBJ2-5; either TRBD1 or TRBD2 may supply D (6 bases each). Trimming left V 6 bases short and J 4 bases short, with 21 bases between. CDR1 is LNHDA, CDR2 SQIVND, per germline (reference sequence). The CDR3 runs to 16 residues. The CDR3 spells CASSPNRARGGETQYF. CDR3 in DNA: TGTGCCAGTAGCCCCAACAGGGCAAGGGGAGGAGAGACCCAGTACTTC. The entire variable domain, with the rest obtained from reference TRBV19 and TRBJ2-5, is as follows: DGGITQSPKYLFRKEGQNVTLSCEQNLNHDAMYWYRQDPGQGLRLIYYSQIVNDFQKGDIAEGYSVSREKKESFPLTVTSAQKNPTAFYLCASSPNRARGGETQYFGPGTRLLVL.

There are a few counts of this clonotype. V and J are TRBV12-3 or TRBV12-4 and TRBJ2-2; D remains unclear. The V end lost 4 bases, the J end lost 3 bases, and 9 bases lay between the germline ends. The CDR3 sequence is 14 residues long. The CDR3 spells CASSSQTDTGELFF. The CDR3 region has the DNA TGTGCCAGCAGTTCTCAGACTGACACCGGGGAGCTGTTTTTT.

In this sample, this clonotype turned up a few times. This chain uses TRBV5-5 with TRBJ2-7; D call uncertain. V was trimmed by 1 base and J by 2 bases, leaving 10 bases between them. The CDR3 covers 14 residues. Looked up from germline, CDR1 is SGHKS and CDR2 is YYEKEE (reference sequence). The CDR3 DNA reads TGTGCCAGCAGCTTGTCAAGCCAGACCTACGAGCAGTACTTC. It codes for CASSLSSQTYEQYF.